The 27 T cell receptor beta chains below were found in one sample sequenced in a study of identical twins. MiXCR, run by TCRdb on the 5' RACE reads, gives a single entry per CDR3 protein. The table shows 1.5 million to 2 million distinct CDR3 sequences, with under 35% occurring only once. What was sequenced was cord blood. These receptors all stem from a newborn girl in good health.

In its sample, this clonotype was seen once. The genes are TRBV6-5 and TRBJ1-1, with a weak D call TRBD1 (6 bases). The ends were cut back, 6 bases at V and 0 bases at J, with 14 bases in the middle. CDR1 and CDR2 (germline): MNHEY, SVGAGI. The CDR3 has 15 amino acids. DNA for the CDR3: TGTGCCAGCAGACTAGGGGGAAGAATGAACACTGAAGCTTTCTTT. It yields the protein CASRLGGRMNTEAFF.

This clonotype has just a few counts. This CDR3 is CASTGAAMAQDTQYF. DNA for the CDR3: TGTGCCAGCACCGGAGCGGCCATGGCCCAAGATACGCAGTATTTT. The chain recombines TRBV28 with TRBJ2-3, with D possibly matching TRBD2 (5 bases). Germline V lookup: CDR1 MDHEN, CDR2 SYDVKM. The CDR3 has 15 residues. V lost 7 bases and J lost 5, with 19 bases in between.

This clonotype occurred many times. V usage is TRBV20-1 and J usage is TRBJ1-2; weak D call: TRBD1 (5 bases). Germline V gene lookup returns CDR1 DFQATT and CDR2 SNEGSKA (reference sequence). V lost 3 bases and J 0 bases, leaving 8 bases between the germline ends. This CDR3 comprises 13 residues. This CDR3 reads CSASQGANYGYTF. The DNA for the CDR3 is TGCAGTGCTAGTCAGGGCGCTAACTATGGCTACACCTTC.

CDR3 region: CASSELFHGYTF. The CDR3 DNA sequence: TGTGCCAGCAGTGAATTGTTTCATGGCTACACCTTC. The V gene is TRBV6-1, the J gene TRBJ1-2; D gene ambiguous. CDR1 MNHNS and CDR2 SASEGT come from the germline V gene. Trimming left V 2 bases short and J 6 bases short, with 7 bases between. The CDR3 loop spans 12 amino acids.

The rearrangement links TRBV29-1 to TRBJ2-7; 7 bases line up with TRBD2. Trimming removed 7 bases from V and 0 bases from J; junction bases left unmatched: 12. The germline V gene encodes CDR1 SQVTM and CDR2 ANQGSEA. The CDR3 extends over 15 amino acids. The CDR3 region is CSAQGASGYSYEQYF. CDR3 nucleotide sequence: TGCAGCGCCCAAGGGGCTAGCGGATACTCCTACGAGCAGTACTTC.

V gene TRBV25-1 combines with J gene TRBJ1-4; D is undetermined. Germline V lookup: CDR1 MGHDK, CDR2 SYGVNS. The CDR3 covers 14 residues. Trimming left V 4 bases short and J 6 bases short, with 12 bases between. CDR3 nucleotides: TGTGCCAGCAGTGGGGCGGGAAGGGATGAAAAACTGTTTTTT. It encodes CASSGAGRDEKLFF.

In its sample, this clonotype was seen a few times. The CDR3 sequence: CSVAEGQGGNTEAFF. CDR3 bases: TGCAGCGTTGCGGAAGGACAGGGAGGGAACACTGAAGCTTTCTTT. V gene TRBV29-1 combines with J gene TRBJ1-1, with 8 bases aligning to TRBD1. The CDR3 loop spans 15 amino acids. Germline CDR1 and CDR2: SQVTM and ANQGSEA. The V segment lost 4 bases and the J segment 1 base; nucleotides outside the gene matches: 8.

The chain is built from TRBV20-1 and TRBJ2-5; no clear D gene. The CDR3 spans 12 residues. Germline CDR1 is DFQATT and CDR2 is SNEGSKA (reference sequence). Trimming cost V 2 bases and J 11 bases, with 15 bases left between them. CDR3 coding DNA: TGCAGTGCTAGAACGGTAGGCAATGAGCAGTACTTC. This translates into CSARTVGNEQYF.

Worth noting for this clonotype: The junction does not match germline at one end; this may be a read error. This CDR3 reads CASSASAREETQYF. CDR3 coding DNA: TGTGCCAGTAGCGCGTCGGCGAGGGAAGAGACCCAGTACTTC. The chain links TRBV9 to TRBJ2-5; possible D gene TRBD2, 5 bases. The CDR3 spans 14 residues. Germline V CDR1 and CDR2: SGDLS, YYNGEE.

J is TRBJ2-5 and V is TRBV20-1; 8 bases are a match to TRBD1. With 8 bases clipped from V and 11 bases from J, the junction kept 16 bases outside the gene matches. Per germline, CDR1 DFQATT and CDR2 SNEGSKA (reference sequence). There are 13 residues in the CDR3. Here the CDR3 reads CSHPRQGSIVQYF. DNA of the CDR3: TGCAGTCACCCGCGACAGGGGTCTATTGTGCAGTACTTC.

This clonotype came up a few times. This chain links TRBV5-1 with TRBJ1-1; D gene unclear. CDR1 SGHRS and CDR2 YFSETQ come from the germline V gene. The germline V and J ends were trimmed by 4 bases and 1 base, with 11 bases remaining between them. The CDR3 has 14 residues. The CDR3 here is CASSLMSKNTEAFF. Written as DNA, the CDR3 is TGCGCCAGCAGCCTCATGAGCAAGAACACTGAAGCTTTCTTT.

CDR3 loop: CASSLSATAGRAYNEQFF. The CDR3 coding sequence is TGTGCCAGCAGTTTATCCGCAACGGCCGGGAGGGCCTACAATGAGCAGTTCTTC. The chain combines TRBV27 with TRBJ2-1, with TRBD2 identical over 8 bases. V shed 0 bases, J shed 2 bases, and the junction held 9 bases outside the gene matches. Germline V CDR1 and CDR2: MNHEY, SMNVEV (reference sequence). The CDR3 spans 18 residues.

This rearrangement joins TRBV4-2 to TRBJ1-2, with TRBD1 as a possible D gene (6 bases). V lost 1 base to trimming and J lost 6 bases, with 15 bases between them. The CDR3 covers 15 residues. Germline values: CDR1 LGHNA, CDR2 YNFKEQ. The CDR3 nucleotides are TGTGCCAGCAGCCAAGGATTAACAGGGAGGGATGGCTACACCTTC. Its translation: CASSQGLTGRDGYTF.

A few counts support this clonotype. The chain links TRBV6-5 to TRBJ2-1; no firm D call. The V gene lost 2 bases and the J gene lost 3 bases, with 8 bases spanning the gap. The CDR3 consists of 14 residues. The germline CDR1 and CDR2 sequences are MNHEY and SVGAGI. CDR3 loop: CASSYRIGYNEQFF. The CDR3 coding sequence is TGTGCCAGCAGTTACAGGATAGGCTACAATGAGCAGTTCTTC.

V and J are TRBV2 and TRBJ2-3; no reliable D call. There are 13 residues in the CDR3. Germline-derived CDR1 and CDR2 are SNHLY and FYNNEI. V was shortened by 4 bases and J by 4 bases, with 9 bases between the two germline ends. The DNA of the CDR3 is TGTGCCAGCAGTGTCCACCTCGCAGATACGCAGTATTTT. This sequence encodes CASSVHLADTQYF.

This clonotype has just a few counts. The rearrangement joins TRBV20-1 to TRBJ2-5; no firm D call. Looked up from germline, CDR1 is DFQATT and CDR2 is SNEGSKA (reference sequence). There are 13 residues in the CDR3. Trimming cost V 2 bases and J 5 bases, with 12 bases left between them. DNA for the CDR3: TGCAGTGCTAGAAAAACATTGAGGGAGACCCAGTACTTC. Its translation: CSARKTLRETQYF.

This clonotype was detected only a few times. This CDR3 reads CSAGLAETDTQYF. The CDR3 bases are TGCAGTGCGGGACTAGCGGAGACAGATACGCAGTATTTT. The gene calls are TRBV20-1 and TRBJ2-3, with TRBD2 identical over 11 bases. V lost 6 bases and J lost 3; bases outside the gene matches: 2. In germline, CDR1 is DFQATT, CDR2 SNEGSKA (reference sequence). This CDR3 comprises 13 residues.

This clonotype was seen just once. V gene TRBV15 combines with J gene TRBJ2-1, with a possible D match to TRBD1 (6 bases). The germline CDR1 and CDR2 sequences are LNHNV and YYDKDF (reference sequence). CDR3 length equals 16 residues. The germline V and J ends were trimmed by 1 base and 4 bases, with 14 bases remaining between them. The DNA of the CDR3 is TGTGCCACCAGCAGAGGAACAGGGAAAGGGTACAATGAGCAGTTCTTC. It codes for CATSRGTGKGYNEQFF.

The V gene is TRBV27, the J gene TRBJ2-1; 8 bases align to TRBD2. The J call may be faulty, since TRBJ2-7 better matches the DNA end. The CDR3 length is 16 residues. The germline CDR1 and CDR2 sequences are MNHEY and SMNVEV (reference sequence). The CDR3 region has the DNA TGTGCCAGCAGTGCCTCTCGGACTAGCTCCTACAATGAGCAGTACTTC. Amino acids: CASSASRTSSYNEQYF.

Only a few counts were recorded for this clonotype. The V gene is TRBV6-5, the J gene TRBJ2-1; D gene ambiguous. Trimming removed 2 bases from V and 0 bases from J, with 11 bases in between. This CDR3 comprises 16 residues. Looked up from germline, CDR1 is MNHEY and CDR2 is SVGAGI. CDR3 DNA: TGTGCCAGCAGTTACCGGGCTAGGAGCTCCTACAATGAGCAGTTCTTC. It codes for CASSYRARSSYNEQFF.

This clonotype was recorded at least ten times. The V call is TRBV4-2, the J call TRBJ2-4; 7 positions match TRBD2. CDR3 length equals 16 residues. Per the germline V gene, CDR1 is LGHNA and CDR2 is YNFKEQ. V lost 2 bases to trimming and J lost 0 bases; unmatched junction nucleotides: 4. This chain's CDR3 is CASSQLAGLAKNIQYF. The CDR3, as DNA: TGTGCCAGCAGCCAATTAGCGGGCCTAGCCAAAAACATTCAGTACTTC.

This clonotype showed up just a few times. This chain uses TRBV4-1 with TRBJ2-1; D not resolved. CDR3 length equals 15 residues. V lost 1 base and J 3 bases, leaving 10 bases between the germline ends. Germline V gene lookup returns CDR1 MGHRA and CDR2 YSYEKL. This CDR3 is CASSQVWANYNEQFF. The CDR3 nucleotides read TGCGCCAGCAGCCAAGTGTGGGCCAACTACAATGAGCAGTTCTTC.

A word on this clonotype: It is likely a read error, because the conserved phenylalanine at the end of the CDR3 is missing. This chain links TRBV7-8 with TRBJ2-3, with TRBD2 matching 11 bases. The ends lost 5 bases at V and 0 bases at J; junction bases unmatched: 22. CDR1 and CDR2 from the germline V gene are SGHVS and FQNEAQ. This CDR3 comprises 22 residues. This CDR3 reads CASSLTTFRIAGGYASTDTQYL. In DNA, the CDR3 is TGTGCCAGCAGCCTAACCACGTTTCGGATAGCGGGGGGGTACGCTAGCACAGATACGCAGTATTTG.

In this sample, this clonotype turned up a few times. This sequence joins TRBV14 and TRBJ1-2; 7 nucleotides line up with TRBD1. This CDR3 is built from 14 residues. From germline, CDR1 is SGHDN and CDR2 FVKESK. The V segment lost 1 base and the J segment 5 bases; nucleotides outside the gene matches: 4. CDR3 sequence (DNA): TGTGCCAGCAGCCAAGTGACAGGGCTTTATGGCTACACCTTC. Its protein product is CASSQVTGLYGYTF.

V gene TRBV28 combines with J gene TRBJ1-6, with D hard to call. V was trimmed by 1 base and J by 0 bases, leaving 7 bases between them. Germline assignment: CDR1 MDHEN and CDR2 SYDVKM. The CDR3 totals 16 residues. As DNA, the CDR3 is TGTGCCAGCAGTTTATCGACTTACTCCTATAATTCACCCCTCCACTTT. Translation: CASSLSTYSYNSPLHF.

The rearrangement joins TRBV25-1 to TRBJ2-7; the D is unclear. CDR1 is MGHDK, CDR2 SYGVNS, per germline. There are 13 residues in the CDR3. Trimming took off 4 bases at V and 0 bases at J, with 7 bases between the two ends. CDR3 protein: CASSAPNSYEQYF. As DNA, the CDR3 is TGTGCCAGCAGTGCTCCCAACTCCTACGAGCAGTACTTC.

With respect to this clonotype: A much bigger clone sits one base away, suggesting this may be a read error. J is TRBJ2-5 and V is TRBV14; D is unclear. From germline, CDR1 is SGHDN and CDR2 FVKESK. Trimming removed 5 bases from V and 11 bases from J, with 24 bases in between. The CDR3 loop spans 15 amino acids. CDR3 protein: CASSYLTGQANEQYF. Written as DNA, the CDR3 is TGTGCCAGCAGCTATCTGACCGGCCAGGCTAATGAGCAGTACTTC.